The 12 T cell receptor beta chains given below trace back to one sample, sequenced in a study of cytomegalovirus exposure and HLA in healthy donors. Use of 60 Vbeta and 13 Jbeta primers characterized the PCR. Libraries were prepared by immunoSEQ multiplex PCR; TCRdb keeps only in-frame clonotypes and omits some of them. The profile shows 180,000 or so clones, about 75% of them singletons. Sequencing was performed on PBMCs. The origin of the receptors is a woman in her thirties or forties in good health and CMV-seropositive.

V usage is TRBV10-2 and J usage is TRBJ2-7, with TRBD1 as a possible D gene (5 bases). The CDR3 runs 12 residues. V lost 6 bases and J lost 6, with 12 bases in between. Germline V gene data show CDR1 as WSHSY and CDR2 as SAAADI. CDR3 in amino acids: CASSNLGAEQYF. CDR3 nucleotides: TGCGCCAGCAGCAACCTAGGGGCCGAGCAGTACTTC.

This clone was recorded once. V and J are TRBV2 and TRBJ2-1, with TRBD2 as a possible D gene (5 bases). This CDR3 spans 14 amino acids. Deletions cut 8 bases from V and 0 bases from J, with 11 bases between. Germline lookup yields CDR1 SNHLY and CDR2 FYNNEI. CDR3 nucleotide sequence: TGTGCCAGCCTAAGCGGCTACTCCTACAATGAGCAGTTCTTC. It specifies CASLSGYSYNEQFF.

The CDR3 here is CASSIDPRGMNTEAFF. The CDR3 DNA reads TGTGCCAGTAGTATAGATCCTAGAGGGATGAACACTGAAGCTTTCTTT. J is TRBJ1-1 and V is TRBV19; no firm D call. Trimming stripped 0 bases from V and 0 bases from J, with 11 bases between. The CDR3 sequence is 16 residues long. Per the germline V gene, CDR1 is LNHDA and CDR2 is SQIVND (reference sequence).

This clone has a handful of counts. The chain couples TRBV5-8 to TRBJ1-3; D unresolved. Looked up from germline, CDR1 is SGHTS and CDR2 is YDEGEE. V was clipped by 2 bases and J by 4 bases, with 4 bases between them. This CDR3 region has 12 residues. In DNA, the CDR3 is TGTGCCAGCAGCTTTCAAGGAAACACCATATATTTT. Translation: CASSFQGNTIYF.

The chain links TRBV20-1 to TRBJ1-2; D may be TRBD1 (6 bases). Looked up from germline, CDR1 is DFQATT and CDR2 is SNEGSKA (reference sequence). This CDR3 spans 11 amino acids. Trimming removed 8 bases from V and 12 bases from J, with 19 bases in between. Here the CDR3 reads CSRAEGGYHTF. DNA of the CDR3: TGCAGTAGGGCCGAGGGGGGGTATCACACCTTC.

This rearrangement joins TRBV9 to TRBJ1-1, with D tentatively TRBD1 (6 bases). Germline V gives CDR1 SGDLS, CDR2 YYNGEE. The length of the CDR3 is 13 residues. The V end lost 4 bases, the J end lost 8 bases, and 15 bases lay between the germline ends. The CDR3 protein is CASSPAPDREAFF. In DNA form, the CDR3 reads TGTGCCAGCAGCCCGGCCCCCGACAGGGAAGCTTTCTTT.

The chain uses TRBV7-2 and TRBJ1-5, with 7 bases lining up with TRBD1. The CDR3 is 14 residues long. Trimming cost V 5 bases and J 5 bases; bases outside gene matches: 6. The germline gives CDR1 SGHTA, CDR2 FQGNSA. Here the CDR3 reads CASSDRVGYQPQHF. Written as DNA, the CDR3 is TGTGCCAGCAGCGACAGGGTTGGGTATCAGCCCCAGCATTTT.

The genes are TRBV7-2 and TRBJ1-4; D call uncertain. The CDR3 loop spans 15 amino acids. Germline lookup yields CDR1 SGHTA and CDR2 FQGNSA. Trimming cost V 7 bases and J 4 bases, with 16 bases left between them. The CDR3 DNA follows: TGTGCCAGCACCCCCGGGATTATCAATAATGAAAAACTGTTTTTT. Its translation is CASTPGIINNEKLFF.

V gene TRBV19 combines with J gene TRBJ2-3, with D unclear. The V end was cut by 5 bases, the J end by 1 base, with 7 bases between. Germline CDR1 and CDR2: LNHDA and SQIVND (reference sequence). CDR3 length: 13 amino acids. Written as DNA, the CDR3 is TGTGCCAGTAGTCAGGCTCGCACAGATACGCAGTATTTT. Its translation: CASSQARTDTQYF. Full variable domain (outside the CDR3, taken from reference TRBV19 and TRBJ2-3): DGGITQSPKYLFRKEGQNVTLSCEQNLNHDAMYWYRQDPGQGLRLIYYSQIVNDFQKGDIAEGYSVSREKKESFPLTVTSAQKNPTAFYLCASSQARTDTQYFGPGTRLTVL.

This clone was observed a few times. This chain joins TRBV28 and TRBJ2-5, with 9 bases matching TRBD1. The CDR3 has 14 amino acids. Germline V gives CDR1 MDHEN, CDR2 SYDVKM. The junction had 3 bases not matched to a gene; V was cut back by 2 bases and J by 5 bases. This chain's CDR3 is CASSLTGGRETQYF. The DNA for the CDR3 is TGTGCCAGCAGTTTAACAGGGGGCCGGGAGACCCAGTACTTC.

The chain uses TRBV6-5 and TRBJ1-1; TRBD1 matches 7 bases. The CDR3 length is 12 residues. J gave up 7 bases and V 5 bases, and 4 bases lay outside the gene matches. Germline V gene sequence: CDR1 MNHEY, CDR2 SVGAGI. In DNA, the CDR3 is TGTGCCAGCAGTCCGCGGACAGGTGAAGCTTTCTTT. Translating gives CASSPRTGEAFF.

The chain recombines TRBV7-6 with TRBJ2-1, with a weak D call TRBD2 (6 bases). This CDR3 is 17 amino acids long. The V and J ends lost 5 bases and 2 bases respectively, with 19 bases between them. Germline V gives CDR1 SGHVS, CDR2 FNYEAQ. Here the CDR3 DNA reads TGTGCCAGCAGCACTAGTCGGGGCGGAGGGGCCTACAATGAGCAGTTCTTC. Protein product: CASSTSRGGGAYNEQFF.